This TCR beta chain stems from a study of naive and memory T cell subsets. Two oligonucleotides, mixed equimolar, formed the beta constant-region primer covering TRBC1 and TRBC2. Ligated cDNA was amplified by four rounds of PCR with nested alpha and beta constant-region primers and SP2. One entry per CDR3 protein, called by TCRdb with MiXCR from the UMI-ligation and nested PCR reads. The repertoire holds roughly 92,000 distinct CDR3 sequences, with roughly 10% as singletons. Cells stained for CD3, CD4, CD8, CD45RA and CD27 were sorted into four subsets. There are many counts of this clonotype. Its antigen is unknown. Study-level findings and limits: Each distinct alpha or beta sequence counts as one clonotype. Activation and differentiation may alter RNA-based TCR counts. A few larger clonotypes appeared in naive repertoires, especially CD8, possibly memory cells re-expressing CD45RA. No ground truth validated the naive and memory repertoire findings.

CDR1 and CDR2 (germline): MGHRA, YSYEKL. CDR3 length equals 13 residues. V shed 3 bases and J shed 6 bases, with 9 bases lying between them. The sample consisted of naive CD4+ T cells from blood. The chain has TRBV4-1 and TRBJ2-1; D is undetermined. This TCR was sampled from a human donor in good health. CDR3 loop: CASSHRDPNEQFF. Written as DNA, the CDR3 is TGCGCCAGCAGCCACCGAGATCCCAATGAGCAGTTCTTC.